The 13 T cell receptor beta chains reported below all come from one sample, sequenced in a study of metastatic and nonmetastatic thyroid tumors. TCRdb re-analyzed the PCR reads using MiXCR. The data contain roughly 72,000 clones, roughly 18% of them seen just once; the ten biggest clones take up roughly 13%. Not a single patient had been given any form of treatment at any point before undergoing thyroid surgery. Sample: blood. These receptors all come from a female donor with papillary thyroid cancer or a benign thyroid nodule (not recorded which). Some clones in this sample may be carry-over from other donors' samples.

The table lists this clone with many counts. V is TRBV27 and J is TRBJ2-6, with D hard to call. CDR1 is MNHEY and CDR2 is SMNVEV in the germline V gene (reference sequence). The CDR3 spans 17 residues. Between the trimmed V and J ends, which lost 5 bases and 2 bases, there was a span of 16 bases. Here the CDR3 reads CASSPTPRQAGANVLTF. Here the CDR3 DNA reads TGTGCCAGCAGTCCAACCCCGAGGCAGGCTGGGGCCAACGTCCTGACTTTC.

This clone appeared a few times. A single base separates this from a much larger clone, so it may be a read error. This sample includes further DNA sequences coding for the same CDR3. The chain is built from TRBV9 and TRBJ2-3; possibly TRBD2 for D (5 bases). Germline lookup yields CDR1 SGDLS and CDR2 YYNGEE. The CDR3 contains 15 residues. This CDR3 is CASSDTGVQTDTQYF. CDR3 DNA sequence: TGTGCCAGCAGCGACACCGGGGTCCAAACAGATACGCAGTATTTC.

This clone was recorded at least ten times. This chain uses TRBV30 with TRBJ2-3; TRBD2 matches at 9 bases. Germline V gene data show CDR1 as GTSNPN and CDR2 as SVGIG (reference sequence). The length of the CDR3 is 15 residues. The J segment lost 2 bases and the V segment lost 1 base, leaving 4 bases of the junction unmatched. CDR3 amino acids: CAWSELAGITDTQYF. The CDR3 DNA reads TGTGCCTGGAGTGAACTAGCGGGCATCACAGATACGCAGTATTTT.

Ten or more counts support this clone. V is TRBV11-3 and J is TRBJ2-7, with a tentative D call TRBD1 (5 bases). CDR3 size: 13 residues. Trimming left V 4 bases short and J 1 base short, with 8 bases between. Per the germline V gene, CDR1 is SGHNT and CDR2 is YENEEA. The CDR3 loop is CASSSDSSYEQYF. The CDR3 DNA reads as TGTGCCAGCAGCTCTGACAGTTCCTACGAGCAGTACTTC.

This clone was recorded many times. This chain connects TRBV28 to TRBJ2-7; D may be TRBD1 (6 bases). V lost 6 bases, J lost 0 bases, and 18 bases lay in between. Germline V lookup: CDR1 MDHEN, CDR2 SYDVKM. The CDR3 runs 16 residues. In DNA form, the CDR3 reads TGTGCCAGCAGCCGGCGTGGGGGCGTTGTCTCCTACGAGCAGTACTTC. This codes for CASSRRGGVVSYEQYF.

This clone was seen repeatedly, ten times or more. This rearrangement joins TRBV27 to TRBJ2-7; 9 positions match TRBD2. J was trimmed by 6 bases and V by 3 bases; bases with no gene match: 9. In germline, CDR1 is MNHEY, CDR2 SMNVEV (reference sequence). This CDR3 contains 15 residues. CDR3 DNA: TGTGCCAGCAGTTTTGGAGGCGGGAGGGTTGGCGAGCAGTACTTC. Translation: CASSFGGGRVGEQYF.

In its sample, this clone was seen a few times. The gene calls are TRBV6-4 and TRBJ2-3, with TRBD1 identical over 10 bases. With 2 bases clipped from V and 4 bases from J, the junction kept 0 bases outside the gene matches. Germline V lookup: CDR1 MRHNA, CDR2 SNTAGT. The CDR3 loop spans 14 amino acids. CDR3 sequence (DNA): TGTGCCAGCAGTGACGGGACAGGGGCAGATACGCAGTATTTT. It is translated as CASSDGTGADTQYF.

The CDR3 region has the DNA TGTGCCAGCAGTTTTTCACAGGGGGCCTACAATGAGCAGTTCTTC. This translates into CASSFSQGAYNEQFF. The chain is built from TRBV27 and TRBJ2-1, with TRBD1 identical over 8 bases. The germline gives CDR1 MNHEY, CDR2 SMNVEV (reference sequence). V was pared by 3 bases and J by 2 bases, with 3 bases of the junction left unmatched. The CDR3 runs to 15 residues.

This clone was counted at least ten times. This chain connects TRBV12-3 or TRBV12-4 to TRBJ1-4, with TRBD1 identical over 7 bases. The CDR3 has 15 amino acids. V shed 2 bases, J shed 3 bases, and the junction held 3 bases outside the gene matches. DNA for the CDR3: TGTGCCAGCAGTTTACAGGGGACAGCTAATGAAAAACTGTTTTTT. Translation gives CASSLQGTANEKLFF.

This clone came up many times. This chain links TRBV6-4 with TRBJ2-2, with no clear D. V shed 0 bases and J shed 4 bases, with 3 bases lying between them. CDR3 size: 13 residues. The germline gives CDR1 MRHNA, CDR2 SNTAGT. The CDR3 coding sequence is TGTGCCAGCAGTGACTCGGGCACCGGGGAGCTGTTTTTT. Protein sequence: CASSDSGTGELFF.

The table lists this clone with many counts. The V and J genes are TRBV11-2 and TRBJ2-7; D ambiguous. The germline V gene encodes CDR1 SGHAT and CDR2 FQNNGV. The CDR3 contains 12 residues. Trimming removed 5 bases at V and 6 bases at J, with 11 bases between. Here the CDR3 reads CASSHLSGEQYF. The DNA for the CDR3 is TGTGCCAGCAGCCATCTCTCCGGCGAGCAGTACTTC.

This clone was seen many times. A much larger clone lies a single base off, so this may be a read error. The chain joins TRBV6-1 to TRBJ1-1; D unclear. This CDR3 has 13 residues. Per germline, CDR1 MNHNS and CDR2 SASEGT. For the CDR3, the DNA is TGTGCCAGCAGTGTAGGAGAGGCCCTTGAAGCTATCTTT. This codes for CASSVGEALEAIF.

This clone appeared many times. The chain has TRBV2 and TRBJ2-7; 9 nucleotides line up with TRBD2. The J segment lost 9 bases and the V segment lost 5 bases, leaving 14 bases of the junction unmatched. The CDR3 has 15 amino acids. Germline V gene lookup returns CDR1 SNHLY and CDR2 FYNNEI. The DNA for the CDR3 is TGTGCCAGCAGTCCATCGACTAGCGGCCCCTTTGGGCAGTACTTC. It specifies CASSPSTSGPFGQYF.